The clone carrying this T cell receptor beta chain was counted a few times. Its target is not known. The data were obtained in a study of T-cell memory formation after mild COVID-19. The overall study: TCR clusters mostly belonged to single donors. Findings of the study overall: CD4+ contracting clones were mainly CM and EM; CD8+ ones, EMRA. Cross-reactive memory seemingly joined, as some responding clones were found in pre-infection memory.

TCRdb reprocessed the 5' RACE reads via MiXCR and lists one record per CDR3 protein. The data hold 170,000 or so distinct CDR3 sequences, with about 21% observed a single time. Between the trimmed V and J ends, which lost 5 bases and 2 bases, there was a span of 17 bases. The CDR3 consists of 16 residues. The germline V gene encodes CDR1 SGHTA and CDR2 FQGNSA. This receptor was obtained from an adult woman who had mild COVID-19 (a few samples of this study predate the infection). Cell type and time point are not known. V usage is TRBV7-2 and J usage is TRBJ2-3, with no clear D. Sequenced: PBMCs or a T cell subset sorted from them (not recorded which). The CDR3 DNA sequence: TGTGCCAGCAGCCGACTTCAGGCTACACACACAGATACGCAGTATTTT. Encoded protein: CASSRLQATHTDTQYF.